This TCR beta chain was identified in a study of blood T cells in healthy people across ages. About the research overall: Per two T cells, about one barcoded beta molecule was captured through template switching.

Germline V gene sequence: CDR1 SNHLY, CDR2 FYNNEI. Trimming took off 7 bases at V and 0 bases at J, with 7 bases between the two ends. The length of the CDR3 is 12 residues. In its sample, this clonotype was seen a few times. Next came a second PCR, run for about 6 to 12 cycles, which used a sample-barcoded 5' primer along with a J-beta primer mix. Each TCR beta cDNA got a 12-nucleotide random molecular identifier. Each CDR3 protein gets one entry after TCRdb re-called the 5' RACE reads with MiXCR. Counted here are about 970,000 distinct CDR3 sequences, about 53% occurring once; the ten biggest clones make up roughly a fifth.

Sequenced sample: blood. The origin of this receptor is a woman aged 55-70 years in good health. The chain joins TRBV2 to TRBJ2-7; D remains unclear. The CDR3 spells CASTLNSYEQYF. The DNA for the CDR3 is TGTGCCAGCACTCTCAACTCCTACGAGCAGTACTTC.